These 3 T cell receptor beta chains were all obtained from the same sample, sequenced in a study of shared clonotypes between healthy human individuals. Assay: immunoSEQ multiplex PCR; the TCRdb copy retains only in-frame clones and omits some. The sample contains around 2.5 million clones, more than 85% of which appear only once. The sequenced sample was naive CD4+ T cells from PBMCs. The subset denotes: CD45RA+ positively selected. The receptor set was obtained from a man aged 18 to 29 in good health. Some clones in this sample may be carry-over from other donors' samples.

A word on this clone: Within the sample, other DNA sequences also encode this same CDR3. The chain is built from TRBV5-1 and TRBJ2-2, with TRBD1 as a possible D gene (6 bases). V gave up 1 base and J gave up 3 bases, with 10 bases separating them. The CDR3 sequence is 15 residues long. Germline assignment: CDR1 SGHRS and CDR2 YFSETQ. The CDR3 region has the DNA TGCGCCAGCAGCTTGTCTGGGGGCGACACCGGGGAGCTGTTTTTT. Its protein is CASSLSGGDTGELFF.

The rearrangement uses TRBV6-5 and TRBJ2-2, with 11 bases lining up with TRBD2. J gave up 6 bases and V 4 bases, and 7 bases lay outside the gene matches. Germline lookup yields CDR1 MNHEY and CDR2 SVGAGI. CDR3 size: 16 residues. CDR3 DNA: TGTGCCAGCAGTTTTATAGCGGGAGGGCCGGCCGGGGAGCTGTTTTTT. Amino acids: CASSFIAGGPAGELFF.

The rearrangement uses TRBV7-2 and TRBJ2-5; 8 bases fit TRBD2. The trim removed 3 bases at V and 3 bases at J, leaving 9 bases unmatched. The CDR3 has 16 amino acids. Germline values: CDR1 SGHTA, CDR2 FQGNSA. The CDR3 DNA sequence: TGTGCCAGCAGCTTCTGGGGAGCGGGAGTCGAAGAGACCCAGTACTTC. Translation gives CASSFWGAGVEETQYF.